The text below deals with one T cell receptor (beta chain). Antigen: not known. The source of the sample is a study of radiotherapy plus CTLA-4 blockade in lung cancer. Regarding the study as a whole: Early blood T cell clone changes and increased post-radiation serum interferon-beta were reportedly the strongest response predictors. After radiotherapy and ipilimumab, tumor-derived clones expanded in peripheral blood.

V was pared by 6 bases and J by 0 bases, with 5 bases of the junction left unmatched. From germline, CDR1 is SGHRS and CDR2 YFSETQ. This CDR3 comprises 15 residues. Repertoires were generated with immunoSEQ multiplex PCR, while TCRdb's copy carries only in-frame clones and drops some. The sample includes around 130,000 clones, about nine tenths of them seen just once. The input for sequencing was peripheral blood, taken from a patient treated with radiotherapy plus ipilimumab. This sequence was found in a human donor with non-small cell lung cancer that progressed on radiotherapy plus ipilimumab. The chain carries TRBV5-1 and TRBJ2-1, with TRBD2 identical over 8 bases. The CDR3: CASKTLADSYNEQFF. The CDR3 region has the DNA TGCGCCAGCAAAACACTAGCGGACTCCTACAATGAGCAGTTCTTC.